This TCR beta chain emerged from a study of T cell clonality in common variable immunodeficiency. Study results and limitations: Common variable immunodeficiency TCR beta sequences reportedly had fewer deletions and N-nucleotide insertions. CVID subjects showed higher TCRbeta clonality than healthy controls.

This clone was observed at least ten times. The antigen is not known. The CDR3 end falls 3 residues outside the read, so it is completed with the germline J gene. CVID and control samples used equivalent genomic DNA input. Libraries were prepared by immunoSEQ multiplex PCR; TCRdb keeps only in-frame clonotypes and omits some of them. This repertoire holds 35,000 or so clones, and none appear only once. Heparinized whole blood, about 4.5 to 8.5 ml, came from each donor. CDR3 size: 12 residues. Looked up from germline, CDR1 is SNHLY and CDR2 is FYNNEI. V lost 7 bases to trimming and J lost 1 base, with 7 bases between them.

Sequencing input: peripheral blood mononuclear cells. The TCR comes from a person aged 18 to 69 in good health. The J gene is TRBJ2-5, the V gene TRBV2; TRBD1 might be the D (5 bases). CDR3 sequence: CASTGIQETQYF. Incomplete CDR3 DNA: TGTGCCAGCACAGGGATCCAAGAGACC.